This T cell receptor (beta chain) was captured in a study of identical twins. Study-wide results and caveats: Cord blood beta clonotypes present at high abundance carried fewer insertions; no such pattern appeared in memory repertoires. Analyses of zero insertions could be partly confounded by invariant MAIT and iNKT cells. The degree of excess twin sharing was weaker in beta out-of-frame sequences.

A universal primer site came from template switching; cDNA carried unique molecular identifiers. TCRdb re-analysed the 5' RACE reads in MiXCR, keeping a single row per CDR3 protein. The sample includes 1.5 million to 2 million distinct CDR3 sequences, about 32% of them seen just once. Per germline, CDR1 SGHRS and CDR2 YFSETQ. V lost 5 bases, J lost 10 bases, and 16 bases lay in between. This CDR3 has 13 amino acids. The sample holds one count of this clonotype. The target antigen is unknown. The sequence was collected from a newborn girl in good health. The chain links TRBV5-1 to TRBJ2-1, with D tentatively TRBD2 (5 bases). The specimen was cord blood. CDR3 protein: CASRPDYFYEQFF. The CDR3 DNA reads as TGCGCCAGCAGGCCCGACTACTTCTACGAGCAGTTCTTC. Complete variable domain (other parts from reference TRBV5-1 and TRBJ2-1): KAGVTQTPRYLIKTRGQQVTLSCSPISGHRSVSWYQQTPGQGLQFLFEYFSETQRNKGNFPGRFSGRQFSNSRSEMNVSTLELGDSALYLCASRPDYFYEQFFGPGTRLTVL.